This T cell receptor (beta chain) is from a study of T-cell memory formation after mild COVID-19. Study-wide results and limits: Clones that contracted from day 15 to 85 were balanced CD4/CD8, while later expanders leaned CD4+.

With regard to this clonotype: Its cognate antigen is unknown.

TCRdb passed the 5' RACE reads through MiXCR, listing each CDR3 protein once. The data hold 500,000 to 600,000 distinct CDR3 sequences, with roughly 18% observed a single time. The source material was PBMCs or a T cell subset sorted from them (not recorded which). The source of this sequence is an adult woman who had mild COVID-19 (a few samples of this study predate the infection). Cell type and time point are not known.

The CDR3 coding sequence is TGTGCCAGCAGCCCCCCGGGTCCGGGGCTCTATGGCTACACCTTC. This gives the protein CASSPPGPGLYGYTF. The rearrangement links TRBV7-2 to TRBJ1-2; D may be TRBD1 (5 bases). Germline lookup yields CDR1 SGHTA and CDR2 FQGNSA. V lost 5 bases to trimming and J lost 4 bases, with 17 bases between them. The CDR3 is 15 residues long. The full variable domain, its missing parts supplied by reference TRBV7-2 and TRBJ1-2, is GAGVSQSPSNKVTEKGKDVELRCDPISGHTALYWYRQSLGQGLEFLIYFQGNSAPDKSGLPSDRFSAERTGGSVSTLTIQRTQQEDSAVYLCASSPPGPGLYGYTFGSGTRLTVV.